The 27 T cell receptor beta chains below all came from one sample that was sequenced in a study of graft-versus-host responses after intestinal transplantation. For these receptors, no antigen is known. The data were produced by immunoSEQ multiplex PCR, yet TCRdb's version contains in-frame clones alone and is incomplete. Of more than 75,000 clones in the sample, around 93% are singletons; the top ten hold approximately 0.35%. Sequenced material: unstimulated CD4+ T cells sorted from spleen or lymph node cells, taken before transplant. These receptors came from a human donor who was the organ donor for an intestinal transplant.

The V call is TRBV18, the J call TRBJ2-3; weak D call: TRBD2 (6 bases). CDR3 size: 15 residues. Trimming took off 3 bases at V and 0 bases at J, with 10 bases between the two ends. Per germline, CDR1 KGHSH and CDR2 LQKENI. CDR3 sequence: CASSPGLESTDTQYF. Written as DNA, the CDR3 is TGTGCCAGCTCACCGGGACTGGAAAGCACAGATACGCAGTATTTT. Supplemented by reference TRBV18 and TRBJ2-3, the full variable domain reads NAGVMQNPRHLVRRRGQEARLRCSPMKGHSHVYWYRQLPEEGLKFMVYLQKENIIDESGMPKERFSAEFPKEGPSILRIQQVVRGDSAAYFCASSPGLESTDTQYFGPGTRLTVL.

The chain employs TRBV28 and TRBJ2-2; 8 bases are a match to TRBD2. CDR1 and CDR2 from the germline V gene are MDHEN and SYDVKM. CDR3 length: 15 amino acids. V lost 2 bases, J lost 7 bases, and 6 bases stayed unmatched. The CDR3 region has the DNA TGTGCCAGCAGTTTACGAGTAGCGGGGAACGGGGAGCTGTTTTTT. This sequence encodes CASSLRVAGNGELFF.

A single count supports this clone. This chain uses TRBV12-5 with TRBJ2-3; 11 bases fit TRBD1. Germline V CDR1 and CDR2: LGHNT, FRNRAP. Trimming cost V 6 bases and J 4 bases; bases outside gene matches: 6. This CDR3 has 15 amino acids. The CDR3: CASGSGTGGPDTQYF. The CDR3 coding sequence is TGTGCTAGTGGCTCCGGGACAGGGGGACCAGATACGCAGTATTTT.

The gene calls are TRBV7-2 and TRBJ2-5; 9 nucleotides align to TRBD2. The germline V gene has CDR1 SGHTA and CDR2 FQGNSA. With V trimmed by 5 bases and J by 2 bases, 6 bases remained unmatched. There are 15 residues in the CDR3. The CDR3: CASSTGLARQETQYF. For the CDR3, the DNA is TGTGCCAGCAGCACAGGACTAGCGAGACAAGAGACCCAGTACTTC.

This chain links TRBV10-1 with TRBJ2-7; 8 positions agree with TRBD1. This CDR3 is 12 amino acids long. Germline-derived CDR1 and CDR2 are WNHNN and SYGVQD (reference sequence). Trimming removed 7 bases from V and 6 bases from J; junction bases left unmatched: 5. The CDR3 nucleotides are TGCGCCAGCACGGACAGGGTTGGCGAGCAGTACTTC. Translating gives CASTDRVGEQYF.

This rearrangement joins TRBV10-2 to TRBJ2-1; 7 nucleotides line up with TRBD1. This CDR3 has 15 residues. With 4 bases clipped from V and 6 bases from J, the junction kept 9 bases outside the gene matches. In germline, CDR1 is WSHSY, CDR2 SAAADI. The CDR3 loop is CASSARQGVLNEQFF. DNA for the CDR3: TGCGCCAGCAGTGCAAGGCAGGGGGTTCTCAATGAGCAGTTCTTC.

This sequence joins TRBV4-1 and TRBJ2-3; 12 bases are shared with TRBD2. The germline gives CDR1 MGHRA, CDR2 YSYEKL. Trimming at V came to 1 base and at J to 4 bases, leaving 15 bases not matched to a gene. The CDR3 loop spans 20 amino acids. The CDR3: CASSQGRGASGGVFADTQYF. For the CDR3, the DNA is TGCGCCAGCAGCCAAGGAAGGGGCGCTAGCGGGGGGGTTTTCGCAGATACGCAGTATTTT.

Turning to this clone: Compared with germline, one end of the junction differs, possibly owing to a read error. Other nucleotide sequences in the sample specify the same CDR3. In DNA, the CDR3 is TGTGCCATCAGTGAGTCCGGGGACACCGAAGCTTTCTTC. Amino acids: CAISESGDTEAFF. The chain has TRBV10-3 and TRBJ1-1; D may be TRBD1 (6 bases). Germline V gene data show CDR1 as ENHRY and CDR2 as SYGVKD. The CDR3 has 13 amino acids.

This CDR3 reads CATSKGAGEGADTQYF. The CDR3 DNA reads TGTGCCACCAGCAAAGGCGCAGGGGAAGGGGCAGATACGCAGTATTTT. This chain joins TRBV15 and TRBJ2-3; TRBD1 is a possible D gene (6 bases). Germline CDR1 LNHNV, CDR2 YYDKDF (reference sequence). The CDR3 is made up of 16 amino acids. V was trimmed by 4 bases and J by 4 bases, leaving 18 bases between them.

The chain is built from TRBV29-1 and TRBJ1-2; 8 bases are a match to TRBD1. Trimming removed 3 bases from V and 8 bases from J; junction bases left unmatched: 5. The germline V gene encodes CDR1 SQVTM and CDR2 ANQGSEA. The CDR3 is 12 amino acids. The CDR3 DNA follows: TGCAGCGTTGATGGACAGGGCGGAGGCTACACCTTC. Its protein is CSVDGQGGGYTF.

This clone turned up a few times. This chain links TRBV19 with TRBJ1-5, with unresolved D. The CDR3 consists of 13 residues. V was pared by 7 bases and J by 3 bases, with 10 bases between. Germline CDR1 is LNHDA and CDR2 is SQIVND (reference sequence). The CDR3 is CASNAAYNQPQHF. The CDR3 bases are TGTGCCAGTAACGCGGCCTACAATCAGCCCCAGCATTTT.

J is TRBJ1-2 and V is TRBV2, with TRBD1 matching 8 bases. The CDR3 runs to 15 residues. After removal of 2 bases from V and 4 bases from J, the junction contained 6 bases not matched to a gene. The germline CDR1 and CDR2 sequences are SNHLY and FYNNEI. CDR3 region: CASSEQGAHIYGYTF. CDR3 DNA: TGTGCCAGCAGTGAACAGGGGGCGCATATCTATGGCTACACCTTC.

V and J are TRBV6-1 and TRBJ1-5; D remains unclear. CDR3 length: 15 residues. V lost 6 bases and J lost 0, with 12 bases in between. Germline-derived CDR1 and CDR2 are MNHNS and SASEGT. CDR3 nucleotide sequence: TGTGCCAGCAGCACACAGATGCTTAGCAATCAGCCCCAGCATTTT. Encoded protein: CASSTQMLSNQPQHF.

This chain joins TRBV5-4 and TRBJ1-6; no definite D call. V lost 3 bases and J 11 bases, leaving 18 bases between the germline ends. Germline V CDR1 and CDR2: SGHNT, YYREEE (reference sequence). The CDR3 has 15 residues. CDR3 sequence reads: CASSSAGTRGPPLHF. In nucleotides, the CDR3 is TGTGCCAGCAGCTCCGCCGGTACGAGAGGCCCACCCCTCCACTTT.

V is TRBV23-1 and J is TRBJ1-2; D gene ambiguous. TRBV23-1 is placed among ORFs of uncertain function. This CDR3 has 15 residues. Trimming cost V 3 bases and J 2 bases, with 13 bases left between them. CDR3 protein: CASSHLAFWNYGYTF. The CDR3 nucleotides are TGCGCCAGCAGTCATTTAGCATTCTGGAACTATGGCTACACCTTC.

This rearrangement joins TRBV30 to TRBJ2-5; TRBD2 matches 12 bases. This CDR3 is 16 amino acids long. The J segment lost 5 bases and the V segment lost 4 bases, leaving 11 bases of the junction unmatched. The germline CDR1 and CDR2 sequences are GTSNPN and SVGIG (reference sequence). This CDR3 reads CAWNDITSGRMETQYF. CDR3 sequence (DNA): TGTGCCTGGAACGATATTACTAGCGGGAGGATGGAGACCCAGTACTTC.

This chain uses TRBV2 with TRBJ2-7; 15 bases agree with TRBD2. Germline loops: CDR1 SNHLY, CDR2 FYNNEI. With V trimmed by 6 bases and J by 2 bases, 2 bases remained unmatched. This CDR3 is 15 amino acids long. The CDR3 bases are TGTGCCAGCAGGGGACTAGCGGGAGGCCCCTACGAGCAGTACTTC. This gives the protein CASRGLAGGPYEQYF. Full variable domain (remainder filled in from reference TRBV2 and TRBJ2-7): EPEVTQTPSHQVTQMGQEVILRCVPISNHLYFYWYRQILGQKVEFLVSFYNNEISEKSEIFDDQFSVERPDGSNFTLKIRSTKLEDSAMYFCASRGLAGGPYEQYFGPGTRLTVT.

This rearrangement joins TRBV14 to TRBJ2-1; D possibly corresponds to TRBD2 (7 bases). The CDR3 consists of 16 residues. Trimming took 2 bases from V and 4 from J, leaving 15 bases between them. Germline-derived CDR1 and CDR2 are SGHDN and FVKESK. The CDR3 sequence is CASSQLGGGEYNEQFF. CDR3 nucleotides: TGTGCCAGCAGCCAATTAGGCGGGGGCGAGTACAATGAGCAGTTCTTC.

The CDR3 reads CSVARLAGGNSDTQYF. The CDR3 nucleotides read TGCAGCGTCGCCCGGCTAGCGGGAGGAAACAGCGATACGCAGTATTTT. This rearrangement joins TRBV29-1 to TRBJ2-3; 11 nucleotides align to TRBD2. Trimming took 6 bases from V and 6 from J; bases not matched to a gene: 14. The CDR3 runs 16 residues. In germline, CDR1 is SQVTM, CDR2 ANQGSEA.

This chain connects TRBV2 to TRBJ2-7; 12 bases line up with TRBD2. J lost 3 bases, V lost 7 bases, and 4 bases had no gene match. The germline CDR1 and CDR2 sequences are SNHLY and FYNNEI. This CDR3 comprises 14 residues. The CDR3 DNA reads TGTGCCAGCACTAGACTAGCGGGAGTCTACGAGCAGTACTTC. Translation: CASTRLAGVYEQYF.

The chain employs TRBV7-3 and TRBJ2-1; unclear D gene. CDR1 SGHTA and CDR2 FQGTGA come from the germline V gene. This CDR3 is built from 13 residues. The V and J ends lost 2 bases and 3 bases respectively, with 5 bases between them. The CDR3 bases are TGTGCCAGCAGCTTAGACTTCTACAATGAGCAGTTCTTC. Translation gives CASSLDFYNEQFF. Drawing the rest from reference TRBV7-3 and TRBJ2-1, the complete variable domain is GAGVSQTPSNKVTEKGKYVELRCDPISGHTALYWYRQSLGQGPEFLIYFQGTGAADDSGLPNDRFFAVRPEGSVSTLKIQRTERGDSAVYLCASSLDFYNEQFFGPGTRLTVL.

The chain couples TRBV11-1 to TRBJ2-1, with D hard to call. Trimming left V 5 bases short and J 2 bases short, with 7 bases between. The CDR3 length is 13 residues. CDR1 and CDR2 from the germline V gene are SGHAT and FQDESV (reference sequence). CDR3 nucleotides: TGTGCCAGCAGCCCGACAACCTACAATGAGCAGTTCTTC. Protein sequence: CASSPTTYNEQFF.

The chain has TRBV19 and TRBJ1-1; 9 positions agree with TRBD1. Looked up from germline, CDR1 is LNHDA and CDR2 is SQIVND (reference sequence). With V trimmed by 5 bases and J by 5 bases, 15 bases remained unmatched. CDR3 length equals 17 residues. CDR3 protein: CASSFRVQGAFRTEAFF. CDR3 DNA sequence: TGTGCCAGTAGTTTTCGGGTACAGGGGGCTTTTAGAACTGAAGCTTTCTTT.

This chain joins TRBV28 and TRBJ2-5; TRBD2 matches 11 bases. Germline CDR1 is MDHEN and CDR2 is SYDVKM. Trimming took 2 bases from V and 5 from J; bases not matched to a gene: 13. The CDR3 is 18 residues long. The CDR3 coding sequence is TGTGCCAGCAGTTTAGGCTCCGTTAGCGGGAGGGCGCAGGAGACCCAGTACTTC. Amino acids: CASSLGSVSGRAQETQYF. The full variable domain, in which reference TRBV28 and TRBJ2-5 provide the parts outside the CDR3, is DVKVTQSSRYLVKRTGEKVFLECVQDMDHENMFWYRQDPGLGLRLIYFSYDVKMKEKGDIPEGYSVSREKKERFSLILESASTNQTSMYLCASSLGSVSGRAQETQYFGPGTRLLVL.

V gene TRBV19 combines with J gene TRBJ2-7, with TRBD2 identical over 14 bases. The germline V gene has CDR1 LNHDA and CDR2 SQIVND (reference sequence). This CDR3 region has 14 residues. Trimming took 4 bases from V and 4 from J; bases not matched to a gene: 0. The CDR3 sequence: CASSRLAGGYEQYF. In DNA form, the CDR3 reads TGTGCCAGTAGTAGACTAGCGGGAGGGTACGAGCAGTACTTC.

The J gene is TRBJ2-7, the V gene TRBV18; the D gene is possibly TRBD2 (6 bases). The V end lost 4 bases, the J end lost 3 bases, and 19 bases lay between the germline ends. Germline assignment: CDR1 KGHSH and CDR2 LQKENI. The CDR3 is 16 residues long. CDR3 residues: CASSRQIGGENYEQYF. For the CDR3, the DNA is TGTGCCAGCTCACGGCAAATCGGGGGAGAGAACTACGAGCAGTACTTC. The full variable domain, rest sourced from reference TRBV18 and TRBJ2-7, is NAGVMQNPRHLVRRRGQEARLRCSPMKGHSHVYWYRQLPEEGLKFMVYLQKENIIDESGMPKERFSAEFPKEGPSILRIQQVVRGDSAAYFCASSRQIGGENYEQYFGPGTRLTVT.

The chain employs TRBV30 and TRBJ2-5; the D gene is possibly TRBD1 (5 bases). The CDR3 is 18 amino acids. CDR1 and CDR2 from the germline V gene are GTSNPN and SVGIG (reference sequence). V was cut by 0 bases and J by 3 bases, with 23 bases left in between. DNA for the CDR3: TGTGCCTGGAGTGTACGTCGGACACAGTTTCCCAAGAAAGAGACCCAGTACTTC. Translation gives CAWSVRRTQFPKKETQYF.